What follows is one T cell receptor (beta chain) and its context. Antigen unknown. This record comes from a study of beta chain features in type 1 diabetes. Study outcomes and limitations: Over-representation of high TCR-expressing cells was a possible consequence of cDNA sequencing.

This CDR3 is built from 12 residues. CDR1 is MDHEN and CDR2 is SYDVKM in the germline V gene. The germline V and J ends were trimmed by 3 bases and 2 bases, with 5 bases remaining between them. Sequencing targeted expressed TCRB transcripts, as all isolated RNA had been reverse transcribed. Sequenced by immunoSEQ multiplex PCR; TCRdb stores in-frame clones only, minus some. The sample lists about 290,000 clones, 8% seen once, with approximately 1% in the top ten. Sequences were obtained from central memory CD4+ T cells from blood. The chain has TRBV28 and TRBJ2-7; no reliable D call. The TCR was taken from a woman under 30 in good health. The CDR3 DNA sequence: TGTGCCAGCAGTTTTGGGACCTACGAGCAGTACGTC. This encodes CASSFGTYEQYV.